A selection of T cell receptor beta chains follows, all from one sample in a study of CD8 T cells in ankylosing spondylitis. TCRdb redid the calling of the 5' RACE reads with MiXCR, one entry per CDR3 protein. The sample has a few hundred thousand distinct CDR3 sequences, around 18% seen once; the top ten hold approximately 46%. Sequencing was carried out using blood, either unsorted or a sorted T cell fraction (not recorded which). The receptors stem from a male donor with ankylosing spondylitis. Each CDR3 is given with its conserved first and last residue. The D gene is left open where the match is weak. Rows give clone size only sometimes, using once, few, many, or a class for an expanded clone.

>TRBJ2-7|16|TRBV6-2/TRBV6-3|NA|few
TGTGCCAGCAGTACCCTCACGGAGGGAGTAGACTACGAGCAGTACTTC
CASSTLTEGVDYEQYF
>TRBJ2-7|13|TRBV29-1|NA|many
TGCAGCGTTGGGGTAGGGACCTCCTACGAGCAGTACTTC
CSVGVGTSYEQYF
>TRBJ2-7|15|TRBV6-1|NA|NA
TGTGCCAGCAGTGAAGAAGAGATAGATATGGACGAGCAGTACTTC
CASSEEEIDMDEQYF
>TRBJ2-7|17|TRBV12-3/TRBV12-4|TRBD2|NA
TGTGCCAGCAGTTATAGCGGGAGGTCAACTTCCTACTACGAGCAGTACTTC
CASSYSGRSTSYYEQYF
>TRBJ2-1|17|TRBV7-9|NA|few
TGTGCCAGCAGCTCCAACACAGGGCCCCATTCCTACAATGAGCAGTTCTTC
CASSSNTGPHSYNEQFF
>TRBJ2-1|19|TRBV3-1|TRBD2|few
TGTGCCAGCAGCCAAGAGCCCGGACTAGCGGGAAGAGTGTACAATGAGCAGTTCTTC
CASSQEPGLAGRVYNEQFF
>TRBJ2-1|17|TRBV4-1|TRBD2|NA
TGCGCCAGCAGTATACTAGCGGGAGCCCAATCCTACAATGAGCAGTTCTTC
CASSILAGAQSYNEQFF
>TRBJ2-7|16|TRBV7-6|TRBD2|NA
TGTGCCAGCAGCCTAGAAACTAGCGGGGGGACCTACGAGCAGTACTTC
CASSLETSGGTYEQYF
>TRBJ1-1|18|TRBV3-1|TRBD1|few
TGTGCCAGCAGCCCGCTACCGGGACAGGGAAATGGGGACACTGAAGCTTTCTTT
CASSPLPGQGNGDTEAFF
>TRBJ2-3|16|TRBV7-3|TRBD2|few
TGTGCCAGCAGCTCACAGACTAGCGGGGACACAGATACGCAGTATTTT
CASSSQTSGDTDTQYF
>TRBJ1-1|14|TRBV9|NA|NA
TGTGCCAGCAGCGTAGGGAATCTGAACACTGAAGCTTTCTTT
CASSVGNLNTEAFF
>TRBJ2-7|15|TRBV9|NA|few
TGTGCCAGCAGCGTTTCCCAGGACCCCACCTACGAGCAGTACTTC
CASSVSQDPTYEQYF
>TRBJ2-4|14|TRBV4-2|NA|many
TGTGCCAGCAGCCAAGGTCAGGGTGGAAACATTCAGTACTTC
CASSQGQGGNIQYF
>TRBJ1-5|14|TRBV12-3/TRBV12-4|TRBD1|NA
TGTGCCAGCAGTCCAGGGGACAGGAATCAGCCCCAGCATTTT
CASSPGDRNQPQHF
>TRBJ2-7|14|TRBV11-2|NA|few
TGTGCCAGCAGCTTAGAGGGATACATCTACGAGCAGTACTTC
CASSLEGYIYEQYF
>TRBJ2-7|12|TRBV2|NA|few
TGTGCCAGCAGGGAACAGGTGGACGAGCAGTACTTC
CASREQVDEQYF
>TRBJ2-7|15|TRBV2|NA|few
TGTGCCAGCAGTGTTGGAGTGGACCGGTCCTACGAGCAGTACTTC
CASSVGVDRSYEQYF
>TRBJ2-7|14|TRBV12-3/TRBV12-4|TRBD2|few
TGTGCCAGCAGTTTCGAGGCGGGAGTAAGGGAGCAGTACTTC
CASSFEAGVREQYF
>TRBJ2-1|18|TRBV28|TRBD2|NA
TGTGCCAGCAGTTTAGTTGCGGGAGGGCTAAGCTCCTACAATGAGCAGTTCTTC
CASSLVAGGLSSYNEQFF
>TRBJ1-5|13|TRBV10-3|NA|few
TGTGCCATCAGTGAATCTGTCCATCAGCCCCAGCATTTT
CAISESVHQPQHF
>TRBJ2-3|13|TRBV7-3|NA|NA
TGTGCCAGCAGCTTGGGCCGCCCCGATACGCAGTATTTT
CASSLGRPDTQYF
>TRBJ2-1|19|TRBV28|NA|NA
TGTGCCAGCAGTTTAGGGCGGTTACTCCCCCCTGCCTACATCGATGAGCAGTTCTTC
CASSLGRLLPPAYIDEQFF
>TRBJ1-2|14|TRBV15|NA|NA
TGTGCCACCAGCAGAGAGGGAGAGCGGGATGGCTACACCTTC
CATSREGERDGYTF
>TRBJ2-1|16|TRBV9|TRBD2|NA
TGTGCCAGCAGCGCTAGGGGGGTCGGACTAGCAGGTGAGCAGTTCTTC
CASSARGVGLAGEQFF
>TRBJ2-1|15|TRBV24-1|NA|few
TGTGCCACCAGTGAACTCCAAGGCCCCTACAATGAGCAGTTCTTC
CATSELQGPYNEQFF
>TRBJ1-5|15|TRBV15|NA|few
TGTGCCACCAGCGTAACGGGGGGGACCAATCAGCCCCAGCATTTT
CATSVTGGTNQPQHF
>TRBJ2-1|15|TRBV28|TRBD2|many
TGTGCCAGCAGTTTGGGAGCGGGAGGCCAAAATGAGCAGTTCTTC
CASSLGAGGQNEQFF
>TRBJ1-3|16|TRBV7-6|TRBD1|many
TGTGCCAGCAGCCCCTGGACAGGGGCGGCTGGAAACACCATATATTTT
CASSPWTGAAGNTIYF